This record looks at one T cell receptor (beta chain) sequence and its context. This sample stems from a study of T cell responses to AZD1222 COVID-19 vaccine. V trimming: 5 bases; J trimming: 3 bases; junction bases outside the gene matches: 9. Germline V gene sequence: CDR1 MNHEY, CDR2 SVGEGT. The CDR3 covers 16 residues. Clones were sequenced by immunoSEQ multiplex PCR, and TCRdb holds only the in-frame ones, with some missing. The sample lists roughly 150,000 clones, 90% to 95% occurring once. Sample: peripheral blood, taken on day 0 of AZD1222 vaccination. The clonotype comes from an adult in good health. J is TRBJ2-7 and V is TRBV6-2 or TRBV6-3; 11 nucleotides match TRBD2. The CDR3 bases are TGTGCCAGCAGTCGATTTCCGGGACTAGCGGACTACGAGCAGTACTTC. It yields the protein CASSRFPGLADYEQYF.